This T cell receptor (beta chain) was sequenced for a study of radiation and T cells in renal cell carcinoma. Study-level points and caveats: Top tumor clonotypes rose in blood 2 weeks post-radiation, then contracted.

With regard to this clone: Its target is unknown.

Germline CDR1 reads SGHTA; CDR2 reads FQGNSA. The length of the CDR3 is 16 residues. V lost 5 bases and J lost 2, with 16 bases in between. The table came from immunoSEQ multiplex PCR; TCRdb's copy has only in-frame clones and leaves some out. In the table there are some 60,000 clones, around 81% of which are singletons. Time point meaning: blood 2 weeks post-SBRT. The sample's treatment: 15 Gy SBRT to primary tumor, nephrectomy 4 weeks later. The tumor was a clear cell renal cell carcinoma. The sequencing here drew on blood, taken from a patient whose treatment included radiotherapy and nephrectomy. This rearrangement joins TRBV7-2 to TRBJ1-5, with D perhaps TRBD1 (5 bases). The sequence derives from a man in his sixties with renal cell carcinoma. CDR3 residues: CASSPGVIEGNQPQHF. The CDR3 DNA reads TGTGCCAGCAGCCCGGGGGTGATAGAGGGCAATCAGCCCCAGCATTTT.